The rows below give T cell receptor beta chains drawn from one sample of a study of response to subunit inactivated influenza vaccine. TCRdb called the RT-PCR reads again in MiXCR, with one record for every CDR3 protein. Seen here are 530,000 or so distinct CDR3 sequences, 14% observed once, and the top ten hold over 8.5%. The sequenced sample was PBMCs from blood, obtained 12 days after vaccination. The receptors were sampled from a man aged 50-59 years who received an inactivated influenza vaccine. Each CDR3 is given with its conserved first and last residue. A D gene is named only where the DNA matches it firmly. Rows may omit the clone size; those that give it use once, few, many or a size class.

j_call v_call clone_size d_call cdr3_aa cdr3_nt
TRBJ2-2 TRBV6-1 few . CASRDRQTNTGELFF TGTGCCAGCAGGGATCGGCAGACGAACACCGGGGAGCTGTTTTTT
TRBJ2-5 TRBV6-2/TRBV6-3 few TRBD2 CASSWGLAGSQETQYF TGTGCCAGCAGTTGGGGACTAGCGGGATCCCAAGAGACCCAGTACTTC
TRBJ2-7 TRBV9 . . CASSVGGTPSIFEQYF TGTGCCAGCAGCGTAGGGGGCACCCCTTCTATCTTCGAGCAGTACTTC
TRBJ1-2 TRBV4-1 . TRBD1 CASSQDTGGYGYTF TGCGCCAGCAGCCAGGACACAGGGGGCTATGGCTACACCTTC
TRBJ2-2 TRBV2 . TRBD2 CASSPGLAGFTGELFF TGTGCCAGCAGCCCCGGACTAGCGGGGTTTACCGGGGAGCTGTTTTTT
TRBJ2-6 TRBV27 few . CASKQRASGANVLTF TGTGCCAGCAAGCAACGGGCCTCTGGGGCCAACGTCCTGACTTTC
TRBJ2-3 TRBV18 few . CASSTFSGRPDTQYF TGTGCCAGCTCAACATTCTCAGGACGGCCAGATACGCAGTATTTT
TRBJ2-3 TRBV7-2 . TRBD2 CASSLAGTSGGAGDTQYF TGTGCCAGCAGCTTAGCCGGGACTAGCGGGGGGGCCGGAGATACGCAGTATTTT
TRBJ1-4 TRBV12-3/TRBV12-4 . . CASSLSDSPNEKLFF TGTGCCAGCAGCCTCAGCGACAGCCCCAATGAAAAACTGTTTTTT
TRBJ2-1 TRBV12-3/TRBV12-4 . TRBD2 CASGGAGVVDNEQFF TGTGCCAGCGGTGGGGCGGGAGTCGTCGACAATGAGCAGTTCTTC
TRBJ2-7 TRBV9 . . CASSGDTGPAETMEEQYF TGTGCCAGCAGCGGTGACACGGGACCGGCGGAAACAATGGAGGAGCAGTACTTC
TRBJ2-7 TRBV4-2 few . CASSSNRDAYEQYF TGTGCCAGCAGCTCCAACAGAGACGCCTACGAGCAGTACTTC
TRBJ2-5 TRBV7-2 few . CASSLDRLVLGETQYF TGTGCCAGCAGCTTAGATCGGCTCGTTTTAGGAGAGACCCAGTACTTC
TRBJ2-1 TRBV9 . TRBD2 CASSVGLAGDYEQFF TGTGCCAGCAGCGTAGGACTAGCGGGAGACTATGAGCAGTTCTTC
TRBJ1-1 TRBV7-9 few . CASSLVRWNTEAFF TGTGCCAGCAGCTTAGTCCGGTGGAACACTGAAGCTTTCTTT
TRBJ2-7 TRBV16 few . CASSLSLGLSSYEQYF TGTGCCAGCAGCCTCTCGCTGGGGTTAAGCTCCTACGAGCAGTACTTC
TRBJ1-5 TRBV27 . . CASSLDYNQPQHF TGTGCCAGCAGTTTGGATTACAATCAGCCCCAGCATTTT
TRBJ2-1 TRBV20-1 . TRBD1 CSAREGTGGKQFF TGCAGTGCTAGAGAAGGGACAGGGGGAAAACAGTTCTTC
TRBJ1-4 TRBV20-1 . . CSASRDIEKLFF TGCAGTGCAAGCCGGGACATCGAAAAACTGTTTTTT
TRBJ1-2 TRBV29-1 . . CSVLLDNYGYTF TGCAGCGTGCTCTTGGATAACTATGGCTACACCTTC
TRBJ2-2 TRBV29-1 . TRBD1 CSTGQGLTGELFF TGCAGCACTGGACAGGGTTTGACCGGGGAGCTGTTTTTT
TRBJ2-7 TRBV7-9 . . CASSLAFSKGYEQYF TGTGCCAGCAGCTTAGCGTTCAGTAAGGGCTACGAGCAGTACTTC
TRBJ1-6 TRBV12-3/TRBV12-4 few . CASSLTGMNSPLHF TGTGCCAGCAGTCTGACAGGAATGAATTCACCCCTCCACTTT
TRBJ2-7 TRBV7-8 many TRBD2 CASSLEGASGMGRQYF TGTGCCAGCAGCTTAGAAGGGGCTAGCGGGATGGGCCGGCAGTACTTC